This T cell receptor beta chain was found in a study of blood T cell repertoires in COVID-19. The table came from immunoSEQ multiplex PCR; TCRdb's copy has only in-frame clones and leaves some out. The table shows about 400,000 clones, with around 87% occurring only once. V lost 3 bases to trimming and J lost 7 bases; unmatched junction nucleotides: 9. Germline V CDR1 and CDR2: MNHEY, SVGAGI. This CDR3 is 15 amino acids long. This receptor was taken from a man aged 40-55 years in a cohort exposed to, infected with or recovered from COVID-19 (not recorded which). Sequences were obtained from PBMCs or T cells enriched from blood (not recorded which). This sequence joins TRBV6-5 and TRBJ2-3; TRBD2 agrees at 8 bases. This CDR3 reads CASSYRSGSTNTQYF. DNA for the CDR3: TGTGCCAGCAGTTATCGGAGCGGGAGCACGAATACGCAGTATTTT.